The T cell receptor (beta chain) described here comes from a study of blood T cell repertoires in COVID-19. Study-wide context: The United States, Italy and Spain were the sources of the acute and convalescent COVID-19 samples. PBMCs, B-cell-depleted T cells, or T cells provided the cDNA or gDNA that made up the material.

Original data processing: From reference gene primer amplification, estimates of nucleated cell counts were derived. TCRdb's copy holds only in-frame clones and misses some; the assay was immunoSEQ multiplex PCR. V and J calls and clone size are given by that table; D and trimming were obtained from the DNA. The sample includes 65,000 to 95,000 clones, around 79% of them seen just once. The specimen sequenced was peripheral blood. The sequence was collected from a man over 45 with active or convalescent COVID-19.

The CDR3 coding sequence is TGTGCCAGCAGCCGCGGGACAGGGGTTAATTCACCCCTCCACTTT. This gives the protein CASSRGTGVNSPLHF. The chain employs TRBV3-1 (or the pseudogene TRBV3-2) and TRBJ1-6; 10 bases fit TRBD1. CDR1 LGHDT and CDR2 YNNKEL come from the germline V gene (reference sequence). This CDR3 is 15 amino acids long. J was trimmed by 6 bases and V by 4 bases; bases with no gene match: 3.